Here is one TCR beta chain with its context. CDR1 is KGHSH, CDR2 LQKENI, per germline. The V end was cut by 0 bases, the J end by 6 bases, with 10 bases between. The length of the CDR3 is 14 residues. The data originate from a study of T cell responses to AZD1222 COVID-19 vaccine. Assay: immunoSEQ multiplex PCR; the TCRdb copy retains only in-frame clones and omits some. The data contain hundreds of thousands of clones, around 93% of them singletons. The receptor comes from an adult who received the AZD1222 COVID-19 vaccine. This rearrangement joins TRBV18 to TRBJ2-3, with D perhaps matching TRBD2 (6 bases). Sequencing was performed on peripheral blood, taken 28 days after the second AZD1222 dose. Here the CDR3 reads CASSPPGGRDTQYF. CDR3 nucleotides: TGTGCCAGCTCACCACCGGGAGGCCGGGATACGCAGTATTTT.